The following is a T cell receptor beta chain sequence with its context. The antigen is undetermined. Using immunoSEQ multiplex PCR, the repertoire was profiled, and TCRdb retains in-frame clones only, with some absent. The sample holds around 350,000 clones; over 70% are singletons and the top ten take over 9.5%. J gave up 5 bases and V 0 bases, and 19 bases lay outside the gene matches. Germline CDR1 and CDR2: LNHNV and YYDKDF (reference sequence). The CDR3 loop spans 22 amino acids. The entry originates in a study of shared clonotypes between healthy human individuals. General study results and limits: Non-shared clonotypes showed lower generation probabilities than clonotypes common to all four donors.

Sequenced material: memory CD4+ T cells sorted from blood. Subset reported: CD45RA-negative fraction. The V gene is TRBV15, the J gene TRBJ2-1, with 13 nucleotides matching TRBD2. The source of this sequence is a man aged 25-45 years in good health. CDR3 region: CATSRDLPLLAGGPEVNNEQFF. As DNA, the CDR3 is TGTGCCACCAGCAGAGATCTTCCTCTACTAGCGGGAGGGCCAGAGGTCAACAATGAGCAGTTCTTC.